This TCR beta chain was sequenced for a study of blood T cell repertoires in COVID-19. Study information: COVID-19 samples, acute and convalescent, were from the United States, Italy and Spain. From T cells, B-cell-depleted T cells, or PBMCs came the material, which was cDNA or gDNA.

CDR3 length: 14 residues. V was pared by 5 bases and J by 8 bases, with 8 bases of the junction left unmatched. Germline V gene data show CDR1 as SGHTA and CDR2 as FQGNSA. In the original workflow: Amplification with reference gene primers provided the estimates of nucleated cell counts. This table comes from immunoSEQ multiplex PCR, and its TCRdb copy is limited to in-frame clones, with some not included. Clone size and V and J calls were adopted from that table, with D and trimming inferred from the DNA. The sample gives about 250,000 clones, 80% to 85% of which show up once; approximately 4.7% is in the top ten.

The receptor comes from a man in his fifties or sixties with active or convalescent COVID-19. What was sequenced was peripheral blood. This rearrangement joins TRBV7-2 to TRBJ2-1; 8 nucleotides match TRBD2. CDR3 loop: CASSIGSGGYEQFF. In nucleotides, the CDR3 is TGTGCCAGCAGCATTGGATCGGGGGGGTATGAGCAGTTCTTC.